This TCR beta chain was found in a study of cytomegalovirus exposure and HLA in healthy donors. Unrecorded immune exposure was likely among donors, who were nominally healthy when sampled. As to this clone: What it binds is not known.

PCR used 60 Vbeta primers and 13 Jbeta primers. Repertoires were generated with immunoSEQ multiplex PCR, while TCRdb's copy carries only in-frame clones and drops some. The table records some 75,000 clones, around 81% of them present only once. Between the trimmed V and J ends, which lost 5 bases and 6 bases, there was a span of 13 bases. The CDR3 is 13 residues long. Germline values: CDR1 SGHVS, CDR2 FNYEAQ. Study results and caveats: TRBV6-2, TRBV6-3 and some other V segments were unresolvable in 87-base-pair reads.

The sequenced sample was PBMCs. This receptor was taken from a man aged 18 to 30 in good health and CMV-seropositive. The chain recombines TRBV7-6 with TRBJ1-2; D might be TRBD1 (6 bases). CDR3 loop: CASSPWTEDGYTF. Written as DNA, the CDR3 is TGTGCCAGCAGCCCCTGGACAGAGGATGGCTACACCTTC.